Below, one T cell receptor beta chain is given with its context. The target antigen is unknown. These data are taken from a study of lymphopenia after photon versus proton radiotherapy. Sequencing used immunoSEQ multiplex PCR; TCRdb keeps in-frame clones, though not all of them. The sample lists 55,000 to 70,000 clones, less than 95% occurring once. Regarding the study as a whole: Larger post-nadir TCR diversity loss correlated inversely with survival in deceased patients. Under photons, naive T cells and diversity fell while effector/memory populations rose. Oligoclonal CD8+ Temra expansion after nadir drove photon patients' diversity drop.

The CDR3 covers 15 residues. Trimming took off 8 bases at V and 6 bases at J, with 22 bases between the two ends. Germline V CDR1 and CDR2: LNHDA, SQIVND (reference sequence). The source was peripheral blood, collected from a patient treated with photon-based radiotherapy. The chain is built from TRBV19 and TRBJ1-1; the D is unclear. This sequence was found in a woman aged 40 to 49 with cholangiocarcinoma. The CDR3 DNA follows: TGTGCCAGTCACACGGGGAAAAGGTTTAGGGCTGAAGCTTTCTTT. It codes for CASHTGKRFRAEAFF.